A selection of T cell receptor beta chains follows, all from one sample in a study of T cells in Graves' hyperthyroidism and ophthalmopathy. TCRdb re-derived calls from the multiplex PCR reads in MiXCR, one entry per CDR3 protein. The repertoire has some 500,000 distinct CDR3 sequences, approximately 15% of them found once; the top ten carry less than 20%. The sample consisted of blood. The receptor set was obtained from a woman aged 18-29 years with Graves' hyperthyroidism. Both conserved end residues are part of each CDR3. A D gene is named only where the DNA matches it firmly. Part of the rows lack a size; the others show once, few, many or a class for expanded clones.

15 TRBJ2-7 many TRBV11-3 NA CASSLGDFSDHEQYF TGTGCCAGCAGCTTAGGAGACTTCTCAGACCACGAGCAGTACTTC
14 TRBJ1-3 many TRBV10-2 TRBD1 CASSGQGSGNTIYF TGCGCCAGCAGTGGACAGGGCAGTGGAAACACCATATATTTT
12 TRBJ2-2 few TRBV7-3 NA CASSPVLGELFF TGTGCCAGCAGCCCAGTTTTGGGGGAGCTGTTTTTT
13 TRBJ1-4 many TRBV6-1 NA CASRLRGYEKLFF TGTGCCAGCAGACTCAGGGGATATGAAAAACTGTTTTTT
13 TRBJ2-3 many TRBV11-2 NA CASRGFGVSTQYF TGTGCCAGCAGGGGCTTCGGGGTATCTACGCAGTATTTT
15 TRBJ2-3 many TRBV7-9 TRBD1 CASSIRDRGTDTQYF TGTGCCAGCAGCATTCGGGACAGGGGGACAGATACGCAGTATTTT
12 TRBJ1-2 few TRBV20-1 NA CSARGQDYGYTF TGCAGTGCTAGAGGGCAGGATTATGGCTACACCTTC
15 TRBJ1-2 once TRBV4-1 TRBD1 CASSRTTGVYYGYTF TGCGCCAGCAGCCGCACCACAGGGGTCTACTATGGCTACACCTTC
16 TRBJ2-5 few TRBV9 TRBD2 CASSVRGSGSWETQYF TGTGCCAGCAGCGTCCGGGGTAGCGGGAGTTGGGAGACCCAGTACTTC
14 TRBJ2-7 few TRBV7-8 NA CASSLGGSGSEQYF TGTGCCAGCAGCTTAGGGGGGTCGGGTTCCGAGCAGTACTTC
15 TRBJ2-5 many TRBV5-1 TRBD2 CASSLGTSGSETQYF TGTGCCAGCAGCCTAGGGACTAGCGGGAGTGAGACCCAGTACTTC
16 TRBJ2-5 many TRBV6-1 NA CASSEVFGSAGETQYF TGTGCCAGCAGTGAAGTATTTGGCAGCGCGGGAGAGACCCAGTACTTC
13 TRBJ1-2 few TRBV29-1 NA CSVEVTGYGGYTF TGCAGCGTTGAAGTTACAGGTTACGGTGGCTACACCTTC
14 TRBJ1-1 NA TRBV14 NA CASSQTPREWGAFF TGTGCCAGCAGCCAAACACCAAGGGAGTGGGGAGCTTTCTTT
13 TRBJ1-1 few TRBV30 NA CAWSLKKNTEAFF TGTGCCTGGAGCCTTAAGAAGAACACTGAAGCTTTCTTT
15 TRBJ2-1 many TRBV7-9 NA CASSPAESSYNEQFF TGTGCCTCCAGCCCAGCGGAAAGCTCCTACAATGAGCAGTTCTTC
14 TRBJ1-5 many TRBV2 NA CASSAVVAGQPQHF TGTGCCAGCAGTGCTGTGGTTGCGGGACAGCCCCAGCATTTT
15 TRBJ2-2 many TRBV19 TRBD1 CASSTTGTGPGELFF TGTGCCAGTAGTACCACCGGGACAGGCCCCGGGGAGCTGTTTTTT
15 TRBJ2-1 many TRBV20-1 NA CSASAPLSSYNEQFF TGCAGTGCTAGTGCCCCCCTGAGCTCCTACAATGAGCAGTTCTTC
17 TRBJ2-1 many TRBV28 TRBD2 CASSSASLAGGSHEQFF TGTGCCAGCAGTTCCGCCTCGCTAGCGGGAGGGTCCCATGAGCAGTTCTTC
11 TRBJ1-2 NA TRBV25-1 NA CASVGDYGYTF TGTGCCAGCGTGGGGGACTATGGCTACACCTTC
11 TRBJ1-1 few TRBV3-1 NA CASSQTGRAFF TGTGCCAGCAGCCAAACAGGTCGAGCTTTCTTT
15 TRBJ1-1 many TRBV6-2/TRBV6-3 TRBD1 CASRSRGQLNTEAFF TGTGCCAGCAGATCCCGGGGACAGTTGAACACTGAAGCTTTCTTT
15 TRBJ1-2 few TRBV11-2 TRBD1 CASSPNRGHLNGYTF TGTGCCAGCAGCCCAAACAGGGGGCATTTAAATGGCTACACCTTC
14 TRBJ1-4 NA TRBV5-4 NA CASSRDSYHEKLFF TGTGCCAGCAGCCGGGACTCCTACCATGAAAAACTGTTTTTT
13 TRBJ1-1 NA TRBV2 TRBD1 CAGWDRENTEAFF TGTGCCGGTTGGGACAGGGAGAACACTGAAGCTTTCTTT
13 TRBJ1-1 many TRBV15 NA CATSRDWESEAFF TGTGCCACCAGCAGAGATTGGGAGTCTGAAGCTTTCTTT
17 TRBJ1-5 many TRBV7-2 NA CASSPRGGAGSNQPQHF TGTGCCAGCAGCCCGAGGGGGGGGGCTGGGAGCAATCAGCCCCAGCATTTT
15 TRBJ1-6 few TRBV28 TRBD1 CASTQGGGLDSPLHF TGTGCCAGCACCCAGGGGGGGGGCCTGGATTCACCCCTCCACTTT
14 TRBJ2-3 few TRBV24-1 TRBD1 CATSQDRVTDTQYF TGTGCCACCAGCCAGGACAGGGTCACAGATACGCAGTATTTT
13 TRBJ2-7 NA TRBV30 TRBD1 CAWSLDRGYEQYF TGTGCCTGGAGCCTCGACAGGGGCTACGAGCAGTACTTC
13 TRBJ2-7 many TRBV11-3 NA CASSLEPSGGQYF TGTGCCAGCAGCTTAGAACCCTCCGGCGGGCAGTACTTC
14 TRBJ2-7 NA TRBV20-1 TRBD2 CSAPPGTKSPEQYF TGCAGTGCTCCCCCCGGGACTAAGTCCCCCGAGCAGTACTTC
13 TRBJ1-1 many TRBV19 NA CATRPSGGTEAFF TGTGCCACCAGGCCCTCGGGAGGCACTGAAGCTTTCTTT
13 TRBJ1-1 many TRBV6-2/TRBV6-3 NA CASNIGVNTEAFF TGTGCCAGCAATATAGGAGTTAACACTGAAGCTTTCTTT
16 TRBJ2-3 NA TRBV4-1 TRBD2 CASSHLAGDVTDTQYF TGCGCCAGCAGCCATCTAGCGGGGGACGTAACAGATACGCAGTATTTT
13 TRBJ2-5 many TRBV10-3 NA CAISGQLTGTQYF TGTGCCATCAGCGGACAGCTAACGGGGACCCAGTACTTC
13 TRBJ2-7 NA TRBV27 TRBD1 CASRDRSAYEQYF TGTGCCAGCAGGGACAGGTCGGCCTACGAGCAGTACTTC
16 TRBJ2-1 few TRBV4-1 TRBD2 CASSKRTSGSFNEQFF TGCGCCAGCAGCAAGCGGACTAGCGGGAGTTTCAATGAGCAGTTCTTC
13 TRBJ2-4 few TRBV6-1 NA CASSEVAKNIQYF TGTGCCAGCAGTGAGGTGGCCAAAAACATTCAGTACTTC